The clone carrying this TCR beta chain was seen more than once but under ten times. This record comes from a study of T-cell reconstitution after alpha-beta-depleted transplantation in children. The germline gives CDR1 KGHDR, CDR2 SFDVKD. Trimming at V came to 0 bases and at J to 5 bases, leaving 6 bases not matched to a gene. The CDR3 contains 16 residues. Researchers prepared the TCRbeta library using unique molecular identifiers, the study reports. TCRdb analysed the PCR reads with MiXCR anew, one entry per CDR3 protein. The data hold some 260,000 distinct CDR3 sequences, with about 24% observed a single time.

This rearrangement joins TRBV24-1 to TRBJ2-1; 7 bases match TRBD1. The receptor was derived from a female patient aged 2-15 years who had a stem cell transplant for congenital amegakaryocytic thrombocytopenia, so the T cells may come from the graft donor. The material was PBMCs, mostly from graft donor cells, obtained 360 days after TCRalphabeta/CD19-depleted stem cell transplant. DNA for the CDR3: TGTGCCACCAGTGATTTGCAGGGGGAATACGACAATGAGCAGTTCTTC. Encoded protein: CATSDLQGEYDNEQFF.